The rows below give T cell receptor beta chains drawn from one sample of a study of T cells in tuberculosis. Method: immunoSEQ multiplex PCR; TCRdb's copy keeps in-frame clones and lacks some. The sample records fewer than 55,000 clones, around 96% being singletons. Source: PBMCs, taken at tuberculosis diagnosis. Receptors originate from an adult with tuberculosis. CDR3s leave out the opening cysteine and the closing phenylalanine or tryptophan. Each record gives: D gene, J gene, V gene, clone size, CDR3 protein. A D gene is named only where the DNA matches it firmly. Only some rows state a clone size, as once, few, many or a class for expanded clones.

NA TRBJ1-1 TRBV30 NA AWSVSGYTEAF
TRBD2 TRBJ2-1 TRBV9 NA ASSVGLAAYNEQF
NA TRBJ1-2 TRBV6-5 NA ASSYGIGSNDGYT
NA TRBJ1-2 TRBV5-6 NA ASSSSGPST
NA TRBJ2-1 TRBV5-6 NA ASSLAGGLLYNEQF
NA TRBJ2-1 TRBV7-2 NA ASSPRYHEQF
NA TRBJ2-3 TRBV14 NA ASSQVRTGAREY
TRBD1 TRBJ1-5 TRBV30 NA AWSPTDRVGNQPQH
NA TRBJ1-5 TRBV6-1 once ASKPSIEPQH
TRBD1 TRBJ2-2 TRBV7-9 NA ASSLRQGGTGELF
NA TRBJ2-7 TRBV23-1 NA ASSRFPQGGLDEQY